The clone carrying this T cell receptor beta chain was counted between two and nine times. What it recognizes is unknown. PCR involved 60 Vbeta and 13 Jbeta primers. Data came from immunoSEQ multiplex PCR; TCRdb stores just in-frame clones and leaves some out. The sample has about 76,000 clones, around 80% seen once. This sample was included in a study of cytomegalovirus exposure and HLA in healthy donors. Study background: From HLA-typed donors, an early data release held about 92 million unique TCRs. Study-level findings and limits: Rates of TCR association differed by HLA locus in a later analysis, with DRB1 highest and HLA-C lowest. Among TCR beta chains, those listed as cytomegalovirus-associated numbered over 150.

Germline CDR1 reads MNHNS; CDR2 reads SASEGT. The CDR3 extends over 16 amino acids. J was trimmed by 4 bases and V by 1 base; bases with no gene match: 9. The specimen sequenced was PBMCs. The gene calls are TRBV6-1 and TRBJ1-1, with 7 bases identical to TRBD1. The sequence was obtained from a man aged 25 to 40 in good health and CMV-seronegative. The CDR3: CASSEGTGGLGTEAFF. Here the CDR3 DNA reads TGTGCCAGCAGTGAAGGGACAGGCGGGTTGGGCACTGAAGCTTTCTTT.